Following are 22 T cell receptor beta chains from one sample sequenced in a study of metastatic and nonmetastatic thyroid tumors (dated by TCRdb to 2019 to 2021). The library was made by PCR. The reads were generated on an Illumina HiSeq 4000. TCRdb ran its own pipeline on the public reads, namely fastp trimming at Q25 and MiXCR clone calling, and kept in-frame beta chains. The sample table contains 30,000 to 35,000 clones; only one count was recorded for roughly 22% of them. In total, the top ten clones hold less than 4% of the sample. None of the patients had been given any treatment before thyroid surgery. What was sequenced was tumor tissue. All receptors come from a male donor with papillary thyroid cancer or a benign thyroid nodule (not recorded which). Some clones in this sample may be carry-over from other donors' samples.

The chain links TRBV6-4 to TRBJ2-3, with 8 bases lining up with TRBD2. The V and J ends lost 8 bases and 3 bases, in that order; junction bases with no gene match: 7. This CDR3 is 14 amino acids long. CDR1 and CDR2 from the germline V gene are MRHNA and SNTAGT. CDR3 DNA sequence: TGTGCCAGCGGACCGACTAGCGAGACAGATACGCAGTATTTT. This gives the protein CASGPTSETDTQYF.

This clone appeared many times. The V gene is TRBV7-9, the J gene TRBJ2-5, with D possibly being TRBD2 (6 bases). Trimming left V 5 bases short and J 9 bases short, with 16 bases between. Germline loops: CDR1 SEHNR, CDR2 FQNEAQ (reference sequence). CDR3 length equals 13 residues. CDR3 DNA: TGTGCCAGCAGCCGCGGAGGGGACGCGGCCCAGTACTTC. Amino acid sequence: CASSRGGDAAQYF. The variable domain in full, with the rest retrieved from reference TRBV7-9 and TRBJ2-5, is DTGVSQNPRHKITKRGQNVTFRCDPISEHNRLYWYRQTLGQGPEFLTYFQNEAQLEKSRLLSDRFSAERPKGSFSTLEIQRTEQGDSAMYLCASSRGGDAAQYFGPGTRLLVL.

Notes on this clone: This may be a read error, as it is one base from a much larger clone. The V gene is TRBV20-1, the J gene TRBJ2-7; no reliable D call. Germline CDR1 reads DFQATT; CDR2 reads SNEGSKA (reference sequence). This CDR3 is 13 amino acids long. The CDR3 sequence: CNLGGDLTYEQYF. The CDR3 nucleotides read TGCAATTTAGGTGGCGACTTGACCTACGAGCAGTACTTC.

This clone showed up many times. This sequence joins TRBV24-1 and TRBJ1-5; D perhaps matches TRBD1 (5 bases). Trimming took 7 bases from V and 6 from J, leaving 12 bases between them. The germline gives CDR1 KGHDR, CDR2 SFDVKD. CDR3 length equals 13 residues. CDR3 in DNA: TGTGCCACCAGCAATGGGGGGGGTCAGCCCCAGCATTTT. This codes for CATSNGGGQPQHF.

A remark on this clone: This is likely a read error, given that the CDR3 carries no conserved phenylalanine or tryptophan at its end. The gene calls are TRBV7-9 and TRBJ1-6, with 8 nucleotides matching TRBD1. Germline V CDR1 and CDR2: SEHNR, FQNEAQ (reference sequence). The CDR3 runs 13 residues. The CDR3 spells CAISSTGVSPLHS. DNA of the CDR3: TGTGCCATCAGCTCGACAGGGGTTTCACCCCTCCACTCT.

This clone was seen more than once but under ten times. This chain joins TRBV11-2 and TRBJ2-7, with 7 bases lining up with TRBD1. Germline V gene data show CDR1 as SGHAT and CDR2 as FQNNGV. The J segment lost 3 bases and the V segment lost 5 bases, leaving 7 bases of the junction unmatched. The CDR3 consists of 14 residues. The CDR3 sequence is CASSKRDSYYEQYF. The CDR3 DNA reads TGTGCCAGCAGCAAAAGGGACAGCTACTACGAGCAGTACTTC.

This clone was detected many times. The same CDR3 also results from other DNA sequences found in this sample. The rearrangement links TRBV7-8 to TRBJ1-2; 8 nucleotides agree with TRBD1. CDR3 length: 16 residues. Trimming took 0 bases from V and 4 from J; bases not matched to a gene: 7. Germline V gives CDR1 SGHVS, CDR2 FQNEAQ. Here the CDR3 reads CASSLAPTGAGYGYTF. Here the CDR3 DNA reads TGTGCCAGCAGCTTAGCCCCGACAGGGGCGGGCTATGGCTACACCTTC. Drawing the rest from reference TRBV7-8 and TRBJ1-2, the complete variable domain is GAGVSQSPRYKVAKRGQDVALRCDPISGHVSLFWYQQALGQGPEFLTYFQNEAQLDKSGLPSDRFFAERPEGSVSTLKIQRTQQEDSAVYLCASSLAPTGAGYGYTFGSGTRLTVV.

This clone was observed at least ten times. This chain connects TRBV4-3 to TRBJ1-2, with 7 bases aligning to TRBD1. The CDR3 covers 15 residues. V shed 1 base and J 8 bases; nucleotides not matched to a gene: 10. Germline CDR1 reads LGHNA; CDR2 reads YSLEER. The CDR3 coding sequence is TGCGCCAGCAGCCAAGCATCCTTTGACAGGGCGGGCTACACCTTC. It translates to CASSQASFDRAGYTF.

Points on this clone: At one of its ends the junction is not consistent with the germline gene, which may arise from a read error. The genes are TRBV6-1 and TRBJ2-2, with D perhaps matching TRBD2 (6 bases). CDR1 is MNHNS and CDR2 is SASEGT in the germline V gene. This CDR3 is built from 12 residues. CDR3 sequence: CASSHITGGLFF. The CDR3 DNA follows: TGTGCCAGCAGTCATATCACCGGGGGGCTGTTTTTT.

Regarding this clone: This may arise from a read error, as a much more abundant clone is one base away. The sample has other DNA sequences that encode this CDR3 too. The gene calls are TRBV29-1 and TRBJ2-1; 9 bases align to TRBD2. The CDR3 contains 12 residues. CDR1 is SQVTM and CDR2 is ANQGSEA in the germline V gene. Trimming cost V 4 bases and J 6 bases; bases outside gene matches: 1. CDR3 nucleotide sequence: TGCAGCGTTGGACTAGCGGCCAATGAGCAGTTCTTC. It encodes CSVGLAANEQFF.

This clone is judged medium-sized. This sequence joins TRBV7-2 and TRBJ2-7, with TRBD2 identical over 8 bases. CDR1 is SGHTA, CDR2 FQGNSA, per germline. The CDR3 is 15 amino acids. Trimming took 1 base from V and 3 from J; bases not matched to a gene: 5. This chain's CDR3 is CASSLVSGSDYEQYF. The CDR3 DNA reads TGTGCCAGCAGCTTAGTAAGCGGGAGCGACTACGAGCAGTACTTC.

Only one count was recorded for this clone. The junction departs from germline at one end; a sequencing error may be responsible. The gene calls are TRBV4-3 and TRBJ2-3; perhaps TRBD1 as D (6 bases). Germline CDR1 LGHNA, CDR2 YSLEER. The CDR3 is 15 amino acids. The CDR3 DNA sequence: TGCGCCATCAGCCAAGAGGGCAGGGGTACAGATACTCAGTATTTT. Its translation is CAISQEGRGTDTQYF.

This chain links TRBV6-1 with TRBJ2-7, with 12 bases that match TRBD2. V was clipped by 6 bases and J by 4 bases; unmatched bases: 7. Germline loops: CDR1 MNHNS, CDR2 SASEGT. This CDR3 contains 15 residues. The CDR3 is CASSRTSGRQYEQYF. For the CDR3, the DNA is TGTGCCAGCAGCCGAACTAGCGGGAGGCAATACGAGCAGTACTTC.

This clone appeared many times. A clone one base away is much larger, so this may be a read error. The chain recombines TRBV12-3 or TRBV12-4 with TRBJ2-7; D gene uncertain. The CDR3 runs 17 residues. The CDR3 DNA is TGTGCCAGCAGCCCTGCCAAGCTCTCAGCGAGCTCCGACGAGCAGTACTTC. Encoded protein: CASSPAKLSASSDEQYF.

The chain couples TRBV18 to TRBJ2-7; 7 nucleotides agree with TRBD2. The CDR3 consists of 14 residues. The J segment lost 6 bases and the V segment lost 3 bases, leaving 8 bases of the junction unmatched. Germline V CDR1 and CDR2: KGHSH, LQKENI. CDR3 loop: CASSPGGSGVEQYF. DNA for the CDR3: TGTGCCAGCTCACCGGGCGGGAGCGGGGTCGAGCAGTACTTC.

The V gene is TRBV11-3, the J gene TRBJ1-1, with TRBD1 matching over 9 bases. The CDR3 has 14 residues. V was clipped by 5 bases and J by 3 bases; unmatched bases: 4. CDR1 and CDR2 (germline): SGHNT, YENEEA. The DNA of the CDR3 is TGTGCCAGCAGCCCCCGGGACAGGGACACTGAAGCTTTCTTT. Translated, it gives CASSPRDRDTEAFF.

This clone was seen ten or more times. The V and J genes are TRBV19 and TRBJ2-1; no definite D call. V gave up 1 base and J gave up 7 bases, with 8 bases separating them. The CDR3 spans 13 residues. The germline CDR1 and CDR2 sequences are LNHDA and SQIVND (reference sequence). CDR3 DNA: TGTGCCAGTAGTATAGGTAACAGAAATGAGCAGTTCTTC. Translating it yields CASSIGNRNEQFF.

The rearrangement joins TRBV5-1 to TRBJ1-2; TRBD1 agrees at 9 bases. V gave up 4 bases and J gave up 2 bases; unmatched junction bases: 6. Per germline, CDR1 SGHRS and CDR2 YFSETQ. The CDR3 consists of 15 residues. The CDR3 loop reads CASSTGQGLNYGYTF. CDR3 sequence (DNA): TGCGCCAGCAGCACCGGACAGGGGCTAAACTATGGCTACACCTTC.

Note on this clone: One junction end disagrees with the germline gene, perhaps due to a read error. This chain's CDR3 is CASIYPTGQGGCETFF. As DNA, the CDR3 is TGTGCCAGCATTTACCCTACCGGACAGGGTGGGTGCGAAACTTTCTTT. The chain carries TRBV6-2 or TRBV6-3 and TRBJ1-1, with 8 bases fitting TRBD1. Germline values: CDR1 MNHEY, CDR2 SVGEGT. The CDR3 totals 16 residues.

In its sample, this clone is medium-sized. This rearrangement joins TRBV28 to TRBJ1-1; 8 bases agree with TRBD1. After removal of 2 bases from V and 7 bases from J, the junction contained 6 bases not matched to a gene. The CDR3 loop spans 14 amino acids. CDR1 and CDR2 from the germline V gene are MDHEN and SYDVKM. CDR3 residues: CASSLTGGVDEAFF. CDR3 coding DNA: TGTGCCAGCAGTTTAACAGGGGGGGTAGATGAAGCTTTCTTT.

This clone was seen a few times. This sequence joins TRBV7-3 and TRBJ2-7, with 8 bases fitting TRBD1. Germline CDR1 is SGHTA and CDR2 is FQGTGA. The trim removed 5 bases at V and 3 bases at J, leaving 6 bases unmatched. The CDR3 spans 14 residues. The DNA of the CDR3 is TGTGCCAGCAGCGAGCAGGGGGCAGGCTACGAGCAGTACTTC. Protein product: CASSEQGAGYEQYF.

In its sample, this clone was seen a few times. This may be a read error, as it is one base from a much larger clone. The chain carries TRBV7-9 and TRBJ2-7; TRBD1 agrees at 8 bases. J lost 5 bases, V lost 8 bases, and 8 bases had no gene match. The CDR3 contains 13 residues. Germline V CDR1 and CDR2: SEHNR, FQNEAQ (reference sequence). CDR3 residues: CASSTGESHEQYF. In DNA, the CDR3 is TGTGCCAGCTCGACAGGGGAATCTCACGAGCAGTACTTC.